This TCR beta chain was recorded in a study of blood T cell repertoires in COVID-19. Study summary: PBMCs, B-cell-depleted T cells, or T cells provided the cDNA or gDNA that made up the material.

Participants reported their clinical history, and cohort assignment relied on those reports. Two negative PCRs, clearance, or symptom resolution had been documented for recovered Cohort 3 donors. In germline, CDR1 is SGHRS, CDR2 YFSETQ. V gave up 5 bases and J gave up 2 bases, with 14 bases separating them. CDR3 length equals 14 residues. As processed by the authors: Estimates of nucleated cell counts were drawn from the amplification of reference gene primers. Measured with immunoSEQ multiplex PCR; TCRdb has only the in-frame clones, and not every one. V, J and clone size were drawn from that table, and D and trimming were deduced from the DNA. The table lists 450,000 to 600,000 clones, about nine tenths of them singletons.

Sequencing was performed on PBMCs or T cells enriched from blood (not recorded which). The chain has TRBV5-1 and TRBJ2-7; D is unresolved. The TCR comes from a woman aged 18-29 years who had recovered from COVID-19. The CDR3 is CASSPNQGAYEQYF. The CDR3 coding sequence is TGCGCCAGCAGTCCCAATCAAGGAGCCTACGAGCAGTACTTC.